The sequence of this TCR beta chain was determined in a study of identifying expanded T cells in peripheral blood. Study-wide results and limits: Over about two and four weeks, about 15 and 19 clones changed, versus 1.2 between replicates.

V lost 1 base, J lost 4 bases, and 5 bases lay in between. The CDR3 length is 12 residues. Germline lookup yields CDR1 SGHNT and CDR2 YENEEA. Of note for this clone: Antigen specificity is unknown.

Sequencing used immunoSEQ multiplex PCR; TCRdb keeps in-frame clones, though not all of them. Of some 120,000 clones in the sample, more than 80% were seen once. The receptor was isolated from a person aged 18-70 years in good health. Specimen: blood. The V call is TRBV11-3, the J call TRBJ2-7, with D hard to call. The CDR3 DNA follows: TGTGCCAGCAGCTTAGCAACGTACGAGCAGTACTTC. It is translated as CASSLATYEQYF.